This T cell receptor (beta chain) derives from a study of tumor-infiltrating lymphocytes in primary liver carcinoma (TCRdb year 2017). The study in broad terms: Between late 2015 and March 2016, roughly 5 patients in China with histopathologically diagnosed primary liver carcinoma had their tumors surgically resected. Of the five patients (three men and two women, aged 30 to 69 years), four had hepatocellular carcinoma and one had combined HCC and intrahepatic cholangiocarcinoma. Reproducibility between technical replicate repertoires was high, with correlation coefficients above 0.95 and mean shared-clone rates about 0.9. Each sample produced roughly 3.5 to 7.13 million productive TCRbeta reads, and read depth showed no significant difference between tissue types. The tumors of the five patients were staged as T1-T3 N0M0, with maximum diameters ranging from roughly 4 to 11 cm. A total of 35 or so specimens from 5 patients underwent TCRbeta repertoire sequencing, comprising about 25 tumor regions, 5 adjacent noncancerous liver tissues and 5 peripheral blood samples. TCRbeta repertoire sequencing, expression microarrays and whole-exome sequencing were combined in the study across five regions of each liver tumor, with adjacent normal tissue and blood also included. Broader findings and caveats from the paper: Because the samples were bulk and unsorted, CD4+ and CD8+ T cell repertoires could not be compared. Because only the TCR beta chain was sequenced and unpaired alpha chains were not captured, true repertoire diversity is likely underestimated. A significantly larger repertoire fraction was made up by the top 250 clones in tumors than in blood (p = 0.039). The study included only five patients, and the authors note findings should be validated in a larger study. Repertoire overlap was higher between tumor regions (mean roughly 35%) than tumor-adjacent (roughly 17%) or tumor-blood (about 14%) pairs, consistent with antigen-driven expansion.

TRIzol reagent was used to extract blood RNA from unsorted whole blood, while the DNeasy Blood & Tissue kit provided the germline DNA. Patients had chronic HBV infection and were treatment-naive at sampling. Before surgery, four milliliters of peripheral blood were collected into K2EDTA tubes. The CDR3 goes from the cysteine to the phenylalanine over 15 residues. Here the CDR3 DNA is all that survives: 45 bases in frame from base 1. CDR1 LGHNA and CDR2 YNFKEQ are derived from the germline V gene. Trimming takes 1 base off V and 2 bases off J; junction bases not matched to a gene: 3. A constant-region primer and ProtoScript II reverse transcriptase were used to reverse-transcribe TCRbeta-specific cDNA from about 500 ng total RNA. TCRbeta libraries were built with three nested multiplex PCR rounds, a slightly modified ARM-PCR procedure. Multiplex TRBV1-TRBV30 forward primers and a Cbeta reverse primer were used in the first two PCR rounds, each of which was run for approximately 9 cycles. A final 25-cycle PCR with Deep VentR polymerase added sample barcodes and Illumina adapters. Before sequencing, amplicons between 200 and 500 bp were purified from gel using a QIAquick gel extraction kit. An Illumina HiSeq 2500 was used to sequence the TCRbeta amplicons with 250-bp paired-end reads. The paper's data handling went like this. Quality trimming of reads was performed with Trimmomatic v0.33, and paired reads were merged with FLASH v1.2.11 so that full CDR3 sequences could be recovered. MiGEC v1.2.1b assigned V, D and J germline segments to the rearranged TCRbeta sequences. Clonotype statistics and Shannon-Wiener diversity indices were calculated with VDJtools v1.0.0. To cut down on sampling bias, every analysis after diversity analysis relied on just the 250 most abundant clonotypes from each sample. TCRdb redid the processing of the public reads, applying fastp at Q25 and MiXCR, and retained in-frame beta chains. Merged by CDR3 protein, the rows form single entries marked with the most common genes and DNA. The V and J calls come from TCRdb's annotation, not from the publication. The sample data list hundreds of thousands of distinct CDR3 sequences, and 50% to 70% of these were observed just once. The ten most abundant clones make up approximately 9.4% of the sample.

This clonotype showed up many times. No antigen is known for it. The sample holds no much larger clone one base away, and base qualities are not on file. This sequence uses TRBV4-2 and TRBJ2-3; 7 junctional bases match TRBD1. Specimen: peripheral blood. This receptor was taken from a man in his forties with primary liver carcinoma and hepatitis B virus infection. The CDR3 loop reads CASSQGDRLTDTQYF. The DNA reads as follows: TGTGCCAGCAGCCAAGGGGACAGACTCACAGATACGCAGTATTTT.